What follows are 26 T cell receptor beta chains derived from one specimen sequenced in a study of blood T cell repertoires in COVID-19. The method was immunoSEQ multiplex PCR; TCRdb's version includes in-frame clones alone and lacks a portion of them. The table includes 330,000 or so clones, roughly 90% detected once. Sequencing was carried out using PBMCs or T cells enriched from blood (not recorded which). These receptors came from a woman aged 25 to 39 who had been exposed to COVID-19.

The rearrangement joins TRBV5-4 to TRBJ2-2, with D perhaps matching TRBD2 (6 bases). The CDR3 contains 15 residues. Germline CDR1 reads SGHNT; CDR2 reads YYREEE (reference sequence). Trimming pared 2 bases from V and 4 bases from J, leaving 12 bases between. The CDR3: CASSFYGGVTGELFF. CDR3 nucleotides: TGTGCCAGCAGCTTCTACGGGGGAGTCACCGGGGAGCTGTTTTTT.

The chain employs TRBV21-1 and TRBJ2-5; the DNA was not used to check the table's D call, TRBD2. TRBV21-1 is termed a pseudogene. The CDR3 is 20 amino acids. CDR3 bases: TGTGCCAGCAGCAAAGATGCCCTGGGACTAGCGGGAGAACCCCGGGAGACCCAGTACTTC. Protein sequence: CASSKDALGLAGEPRETQYF.

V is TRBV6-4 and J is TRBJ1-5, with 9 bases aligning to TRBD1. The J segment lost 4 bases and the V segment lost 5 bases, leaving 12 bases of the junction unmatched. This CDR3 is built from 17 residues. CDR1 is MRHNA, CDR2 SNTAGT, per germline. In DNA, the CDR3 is TGTGCCAGCAGTAGAGATCTGACAGGGGGGAGTAATCAGCCCCAGCATTTT. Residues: CASSRDLTGGSNQPQHF.

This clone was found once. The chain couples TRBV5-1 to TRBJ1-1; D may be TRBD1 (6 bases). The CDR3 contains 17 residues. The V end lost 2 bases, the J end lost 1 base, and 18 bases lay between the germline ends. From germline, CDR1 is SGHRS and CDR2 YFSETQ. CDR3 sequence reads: CASSFGGTRYSNTEAFF. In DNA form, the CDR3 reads TGCGCCAGCAGCTTTGGGGGCACTCGATACTCGAACACTGAAGCTTTCTTT.

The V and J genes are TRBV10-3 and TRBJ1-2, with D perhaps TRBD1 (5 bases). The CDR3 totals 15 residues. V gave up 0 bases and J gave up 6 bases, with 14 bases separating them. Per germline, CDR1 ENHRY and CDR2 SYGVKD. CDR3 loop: CAISESVSQGNGYTF. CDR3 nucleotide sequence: TGTGCCATCAGTGAGTCGGTGAGCCAGGGTAATGGCTACACCTTC.

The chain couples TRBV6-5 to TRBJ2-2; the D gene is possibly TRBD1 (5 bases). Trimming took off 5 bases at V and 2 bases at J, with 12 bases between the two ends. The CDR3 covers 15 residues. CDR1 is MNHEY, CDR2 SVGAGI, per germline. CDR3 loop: CASSPTTDNTGELFF. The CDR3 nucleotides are TGTGCCAGCAGTCCCACGACAGATAACACCGGGGAGCTGTTTTTT.

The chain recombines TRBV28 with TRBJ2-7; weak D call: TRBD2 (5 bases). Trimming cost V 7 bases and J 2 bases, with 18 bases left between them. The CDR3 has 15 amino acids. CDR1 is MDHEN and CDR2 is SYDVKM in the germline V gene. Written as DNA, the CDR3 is TGTGCCAGCACCTCTTCAGGCCTCGGGACCTACGAGCAGTACTTC. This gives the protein CASTSSGLGTYEQYF.

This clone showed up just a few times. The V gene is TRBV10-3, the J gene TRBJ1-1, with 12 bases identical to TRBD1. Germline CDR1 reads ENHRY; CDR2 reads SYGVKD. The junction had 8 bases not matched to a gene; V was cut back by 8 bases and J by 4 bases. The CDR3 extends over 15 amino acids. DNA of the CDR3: TGTGCCATCGCCGGGACAGGGGGCGCGGGCACTGAAGCTTTCTTT. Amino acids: CAIAGTGGAGTEAFF.

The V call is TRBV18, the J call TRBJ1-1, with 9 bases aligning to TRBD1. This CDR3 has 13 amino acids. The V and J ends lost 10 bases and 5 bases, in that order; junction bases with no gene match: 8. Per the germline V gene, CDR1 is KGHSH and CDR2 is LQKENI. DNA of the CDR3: TGTGCCACCTTACAGGGGGCGCGGACTGAAGCTTTCTTT. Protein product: CATLQGARTEAFF.

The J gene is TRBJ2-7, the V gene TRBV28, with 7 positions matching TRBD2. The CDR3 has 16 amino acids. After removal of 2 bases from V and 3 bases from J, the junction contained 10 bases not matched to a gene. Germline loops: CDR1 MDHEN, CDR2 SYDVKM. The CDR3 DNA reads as TGTGCCAGCAGTTTACGGACTAGACCACCACGCTACGAGCAGTACTTC. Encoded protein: CASSLRTRPPRYEQYF. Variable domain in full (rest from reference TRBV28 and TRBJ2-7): DVKVTQSSRYLVKRTGEKVFLECVQDMDHENMFWYRQDPGLGLRLIYFSYDVKMKEKGDIPEGYSVSREKKERFSLILESASTNQTSMYLCASSLRTRPPRYEQYFGPGTRLTVT.

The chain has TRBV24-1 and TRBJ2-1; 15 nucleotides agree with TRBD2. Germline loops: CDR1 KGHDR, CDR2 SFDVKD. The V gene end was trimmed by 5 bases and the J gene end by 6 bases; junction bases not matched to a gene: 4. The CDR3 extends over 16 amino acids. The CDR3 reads CATSAAGLAGGNEQFF. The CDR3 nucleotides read TGTGCCACCAGTGCCGCGGGACTAGCGGGGGGCAATGAGCAGTTCTTC.

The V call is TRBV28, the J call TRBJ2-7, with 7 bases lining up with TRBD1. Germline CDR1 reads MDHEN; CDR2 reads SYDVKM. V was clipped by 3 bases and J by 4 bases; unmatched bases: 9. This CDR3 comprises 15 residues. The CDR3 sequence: CASSFMWDRLYEQYF. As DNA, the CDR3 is TGTGCCAGCAGTTTTATGTGGGACAGACTGTACGAGCAGTACTTC.

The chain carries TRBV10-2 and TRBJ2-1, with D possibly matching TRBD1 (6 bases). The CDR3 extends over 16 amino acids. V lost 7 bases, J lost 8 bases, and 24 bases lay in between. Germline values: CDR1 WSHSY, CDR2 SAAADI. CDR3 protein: CASTDSLGLRVDEQFF. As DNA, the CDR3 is TGCGCCAGCACGGACAGCTTGGGATTGAGGGTCGATGAGCAGTTCTTC.

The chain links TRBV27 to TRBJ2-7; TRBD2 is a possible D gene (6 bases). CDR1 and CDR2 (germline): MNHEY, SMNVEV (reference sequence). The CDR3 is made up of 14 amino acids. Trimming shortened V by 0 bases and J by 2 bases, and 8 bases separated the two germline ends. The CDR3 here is CASSLSTGAYEQYF. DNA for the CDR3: TGTGCCAGCAGTTTATCGACGGGAGCCTACGAGCAGTACTTC.

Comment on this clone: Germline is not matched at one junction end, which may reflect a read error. CDR3 sequence reads: CASSSGPGRVNEPQHF. The DNA of the CDR3 is TGTGCCAGCAGTTCTGGTCCGGGGAGGGTCAATGAGCCCCAGCATTTT. This chain connects TRBV28 to TRBJ1-5; unclear D gene. This CDR3 has 16 amino acids. From germline, CDR1 is MDHEN and CDR2 SYDVKM.

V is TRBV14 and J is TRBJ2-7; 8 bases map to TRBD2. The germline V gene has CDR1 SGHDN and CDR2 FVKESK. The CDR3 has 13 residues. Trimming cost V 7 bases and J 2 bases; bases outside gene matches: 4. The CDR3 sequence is CASTGLVAYEQYF. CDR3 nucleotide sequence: TGTGCCAGCACGGGACTAGTCGCCTACGAGCAGTACTTC.

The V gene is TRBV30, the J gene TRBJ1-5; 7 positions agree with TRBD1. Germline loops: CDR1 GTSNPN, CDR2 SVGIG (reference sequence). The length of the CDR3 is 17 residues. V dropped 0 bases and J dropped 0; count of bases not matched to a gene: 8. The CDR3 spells CAWSVGTAIYSNQPQHF. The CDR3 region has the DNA TGTGCCTGGAGTGTGGGGACAGCTATCTATAGCAATCAGCCCCAGCATTTT.

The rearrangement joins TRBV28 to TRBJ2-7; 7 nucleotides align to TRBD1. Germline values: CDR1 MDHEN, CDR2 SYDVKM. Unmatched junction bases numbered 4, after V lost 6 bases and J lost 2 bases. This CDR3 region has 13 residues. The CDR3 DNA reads TGTGCCAGCAGGCCTACAGGGGCCTACGAGCAGTACTTC. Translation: CASRPTGAYEQYF.

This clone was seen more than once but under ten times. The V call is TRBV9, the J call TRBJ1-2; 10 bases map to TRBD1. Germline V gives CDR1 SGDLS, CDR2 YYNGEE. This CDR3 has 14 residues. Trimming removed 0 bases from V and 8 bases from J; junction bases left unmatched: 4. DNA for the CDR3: TGTGCCAGCAGCGTAGAGCGGGACAGGGGAGGCTACACCTTC. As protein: CASSVERDRGGYTF.

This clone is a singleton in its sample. This CDR3 reads CASSPGLAGFYEQYF. CDR3 nucleotides: TGTGCCAGCAGCCCGGGACTAGCGGGTTTTTACGAGCAGTACTTC. This chain links TRBV5-6 with TRBJ2-7, with 12 bases lining up with TRBD2. Germline CDR1 SGHDT, CDR2 YYEEEE. With V trimmed by 4 bases and J by 4 bases, 6 bases remained unmatched. The CDR3 runs to 15 residues.

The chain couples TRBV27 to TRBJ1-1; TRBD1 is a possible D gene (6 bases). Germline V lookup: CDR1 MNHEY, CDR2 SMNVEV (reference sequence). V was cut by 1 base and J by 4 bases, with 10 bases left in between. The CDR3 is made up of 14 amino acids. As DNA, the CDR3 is TGTGCCAGCAGTTTATGGGGGCTTAGCACTGAAGCTTTCTTT. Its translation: CASSLWGLSTEAFF.

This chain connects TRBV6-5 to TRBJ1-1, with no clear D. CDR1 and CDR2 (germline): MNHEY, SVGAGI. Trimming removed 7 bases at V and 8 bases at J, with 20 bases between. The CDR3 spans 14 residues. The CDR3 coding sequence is TGTGCCAGCACCAACCCCCCGCCGGGATTAGAAGCTTTCTTT. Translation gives CASTNPPPGLEAFF.

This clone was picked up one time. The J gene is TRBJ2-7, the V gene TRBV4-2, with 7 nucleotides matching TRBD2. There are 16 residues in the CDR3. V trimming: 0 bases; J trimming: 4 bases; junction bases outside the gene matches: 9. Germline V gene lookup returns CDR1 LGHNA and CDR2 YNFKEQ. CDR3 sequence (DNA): TGTGCCAGCAGCCAAGAGCTAGCGGACCCCAGGTACGAGCAGTACTTC. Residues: CASSQELADPRYEQYF.

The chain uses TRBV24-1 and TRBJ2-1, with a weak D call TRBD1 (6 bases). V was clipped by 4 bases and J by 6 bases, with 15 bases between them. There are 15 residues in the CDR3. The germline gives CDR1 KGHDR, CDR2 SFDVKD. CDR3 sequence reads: CATSDHRQTGNEQFF. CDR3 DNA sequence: TGTGCCACCAGTGACCATAGACAGACAGGCAATGAGCAGTTCTTC.

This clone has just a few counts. For the CDR3, the DNA is TGTGCCAGCAGTGTAGGGACAGGGGTCAACACTGAAGCTTTCTTT. This encodes CASSVGTGVNTEAFF. V and J are TRBV25-1 and TRBJ1-1; TRBD1 agrees at 10 bases. This CDR3 is 15 amino acids long. The trim removed 4 bases at V and 2 bases at J, leaving 4 bases unmatched. The germline CDR1 and CDR2 sequences are MGHDK and SYGVNS.

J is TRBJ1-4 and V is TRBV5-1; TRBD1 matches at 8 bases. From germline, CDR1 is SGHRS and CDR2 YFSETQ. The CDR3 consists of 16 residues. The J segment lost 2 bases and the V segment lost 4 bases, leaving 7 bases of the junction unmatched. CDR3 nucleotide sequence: TGCGCCAGCAGCCTACGCACAGGGGGGACTAATGAAAAACTGTTTTTT. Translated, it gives CASSLRTGGTNEKLFF.